This T cell receptor (beta chain) is drawn from a study of T cells in Graves' hyperthyroidism and ophthalmopathy (dated by TCRdb to about 2019). Concerning the study at large: Peripheral blood was collected at initial diagnosis, before any treatment. A discovery cohort of around 100 patients, fewer than 50 with Graves' ophthalmopathy and about 58 with stable Graves' hyperthyroidism, was used to find distinguishing TCR V-J signatures. An independent validation cohort of 18 to 20 hyperthyroidism patients and over 15 patients who later progressed to ophthalmopathy tested prospective prediction of ophthalmopathy. After blood sampling, hyperthyroidism patients were treated with methimazole at a starting dose of 30 mg daily, and ophthalmopathy patients were treated with high-dose intravenous methylprednisolone. The 100 discovery patients were randomly split 7:3 into training and test sets. The paper describes TCR Vbeta CDR3 sequencing of 135 peripheral blood samples, made up of roughly 45 ophthalmopathy patients, some 80 hyperthyroidism patients and 17 progressor patients. In addition, the study compared T-cell repertoires in thyroid tissue and in blood from roughly 6 Graves' hyperthyroidism patients.

The hyperthyroidism patients were between 18 and 65 years old and newly diagnosed, with a disease duration of less than 2 months. The study excluded patients with uncontrolled infections, other autoimmune diseases, pregnancy or lactation. Diagnoses relied on clinical symptoms, serum thyroxine and TRAb, thyroid ultrasound and orbital computed tomography. Blood from progressor patients was drawn when they were first diagnosed with hyperthyroidism, before any ophthalmopathy symptoms appeared. PBMCs were separated from roughly 10 ml of fresh peripheral blood using Ficoll-Paque density gradient centrifugation. Progressor patients were defined as those initially diagnosed with Graves' hyperthyroidism in whom ophthalmopathy developed during follow-up. Total RNA was extracted using Trizol reagent, and RNA quality was assessed on an Agilent 2100 Bioanalyzer. CDR1 and CDR2 were assigned from the germline V gene as MDHEN and SYDVKM. V lost 4 bases and J lost 5 bases; the stretch between them is 14 bases long. The CDR3 spans 14 residues, from the cysteine through the phenylalanine. CDR3 DNA is the only sequence kept; it has 42 bases, read in frame from the first base.

Broad study findings and their caveats: In cross-validation, a model built on a 13 V-J signature told ophthalmopathy apart from stable hyperthyroidism with approximately 90% sensitivity and roughly 83% specificity, and in testing the same model reached 80%/75%. No statistical method was used to set the sample size in advance, and investigators knew the group allocation. Most expanded thyroid clonotypes (frequency above 0.001) were also detected in blood, suggesting blood repertoires may reflect thyroid immune responses. In validation, the model predicted progression to ophthalmopathy with approximately 71% sensitivity and less than 80% specificity, a median of approximately 6.7 months before onset.

This clonotype was seen at least ten times. Its specific antigen is unknown. Base quality data are lacking; no much larger clone is found one base away. Amplification of TCR beta CDR3 regions was carried out from RNA transcripts. For the first round of RT-PCR on the TCR CDR3, the HTBI primer set was used together with the Qiagen OneStep RT-PCR kit. Libraries were constructed in a second round of multiplex PCR, after which size selection and purification were carried out. Paired-end sequencing of the libraries was performed with 100 bp reads on an Illumina HiSeq2000. The authors processed their data as follows. SOAPnuke was used to process the raw data, throwing out any read that contained adapters or uncalled bases, had a mean Phred below 15, or lacked an exact constant-primer or identifier match. High-quality paired reads were merged using COPE v1.2.5, and each unique nucleotide sequence was defined as a clonotype. MiTCR v1.1 was used to align the clonotypes against IMGT TRBV, TRBD and TRBJ reference segments. Analysis was restricted to V-J combinations with a frequency above 0.0001, which covered about 99% of repertoires. The TCS score was defined as F50 (clonal expansion) divided by E x V (chaos), with BLOSUM62-based TCRdist calculated between CDR3 peptides within each V-J. Welch's t-statistics and random forest reduced roughly 530 V-J features to about 13, which were used in a naive Bayes classifier (R e1071). TCRdb trimmed public reads at Q25 via fastp, called clones via MiXCR and kept in-frame beta chains. Entries that share a CDR3 protein sequence are merged under the most common genes and DNA. The authors' filters were not applied to this entry. Counted in this sample were around 260,000 distinct CDR3 sequences; about 25% of them appeared once. The ten most abundant clones make up about 25% of the sample.

The receptor's source is a man aged 35 to 55 with Graves' hyperthyroidism that later progressed to Graves' ophthalmopathy. The V gene is TRBV28 and the J gene is TRBJ2-5; TRBD1 is a weak D gene call, 6 bases matching. Sequencing was performed on blood. The DNA reads TGTGCCAGCAGTTCGGCCGGGACAACGGAGACCCAGTACTTC. Translated, this is CASSSAGTTETQYF.